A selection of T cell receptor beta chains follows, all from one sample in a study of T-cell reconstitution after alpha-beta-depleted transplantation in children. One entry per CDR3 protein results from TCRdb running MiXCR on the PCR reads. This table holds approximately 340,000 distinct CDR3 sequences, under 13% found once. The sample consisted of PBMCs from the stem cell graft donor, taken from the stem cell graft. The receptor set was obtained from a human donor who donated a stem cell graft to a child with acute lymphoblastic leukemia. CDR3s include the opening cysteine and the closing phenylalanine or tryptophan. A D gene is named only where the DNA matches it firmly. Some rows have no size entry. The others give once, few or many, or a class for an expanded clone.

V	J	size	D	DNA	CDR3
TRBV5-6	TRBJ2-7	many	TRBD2	TGTGCCAGCAGCCAGGCTCTAGCGGGAGAAATTCGGAACTTC	CASSQALAGEIRNF
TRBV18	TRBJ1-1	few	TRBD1	TGTGCCAGCTCCAAGGGACAGGGGAACACTGAAGCTTTCTTT	CASSKGQGNTEAFF
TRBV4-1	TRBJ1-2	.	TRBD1	TGCGCCAGCAGCCACCCGGGACAGGGGGGATTGGGTGGCTACACCTTC	CASSHPGQGGLGGYTF
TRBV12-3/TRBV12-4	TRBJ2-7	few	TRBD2	TGTGCCAGCAGTTGGACTAGACGATCCGGCGAGCAGTACTTC	CASSWTRRSGEQYF
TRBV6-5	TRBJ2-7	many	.	TGTGCCAGCAAGGCCTCCGGGACGGGTTCCTACGAGCAGTACTTC	CASKASGTGSYEQYF
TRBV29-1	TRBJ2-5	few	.	TGCAGCGTTGCTGCGCGGAAAGAGACCCAGTACTTC	CSVAARKETQYF
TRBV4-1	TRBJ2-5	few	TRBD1	TGCGCCAGCAGCCAAAGTCATAAAGGGGGACAGGAACAAGAGACCCAGTACTTC	CASSQSHKGGQEQETQYF
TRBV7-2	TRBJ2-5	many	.	TGTGCCAGCAGCTTAAGGGGTCCACATGGACAAGAGACCCAGTACTTC	CASSLRGPHGQETQYF
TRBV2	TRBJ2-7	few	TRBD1	TGTGCCAGCACTAAAGGGGGTTGGACAGGAGCGGCGAGCGAGCAGTACTTC	CASTKGGWTGAASEQYF
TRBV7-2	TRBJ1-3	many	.	TGTGCCAGCAGCTTATTCGCCGGGAGCTCTGGAAACACCATATATTTT	CASSLFAGSSGNTIYF
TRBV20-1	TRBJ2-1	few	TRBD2	TGCAGTGCTAGAGACCGACTAGCGGGAGTGCACTACAATGAGCAGTTCTTC	CSARDRLAGVHYNEQFF
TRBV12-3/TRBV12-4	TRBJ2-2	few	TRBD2	TGTGCCAGCACCCCCGGGAGGGGAGCCGCCACCGGGGAGCTGTTTTTT	CASTPGRGAATGELFF
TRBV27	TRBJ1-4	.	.	TGTGCCAGCAGTTTAGTGGGCTCGCCTAATGAAAAACTGTTTTTT	CASSLVGSPNEKLFF
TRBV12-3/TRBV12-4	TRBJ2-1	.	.	TGTGCCAGCAGTACGCGGGATCATGAGCAGTTCTTC	CASSTRDHEQFF
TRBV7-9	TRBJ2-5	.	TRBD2	TGTGCCAGCAGCCCCCGGGAGGGAGAAGAGACCCAGTACTTC	CASSPREGEETQYF
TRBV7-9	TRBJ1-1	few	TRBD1	TGTGCCAGCAGCTTATATCGGCCGGACAGGGGCTTTGAAGCTTTCTTT	CASSLYRPDRGFEAFF
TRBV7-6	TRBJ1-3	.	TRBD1	TGTGCCAGCAGCTTAGTCCAGACAGGGGCTGGAAACACCATATATTTT	CASSLVQTGAGNTIYF
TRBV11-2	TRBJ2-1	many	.	TGTGCCAGCAGCTTAGGACGCGGGATATCATACAATGAGCAGTTCTTC	CASSLGRGISYNEQFF
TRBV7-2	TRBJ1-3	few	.	TGTGCCAGCAGCTTAAGTTTTGCCGCCTCTGGAAACACCATATATTTT	CASSLSFAASGNTIYF
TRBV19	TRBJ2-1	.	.	TGTGCCAGTAGCGGAGGGAGGAGGGCCAATGAGCAGTTCTTC	CASSGGRRANEQFF
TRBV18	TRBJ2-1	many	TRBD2	TGTGCCAGCTCACCCGGGACTAGCGGGAATAATGAGCAGTTCTTC	CASSPGTSGNNEQFF
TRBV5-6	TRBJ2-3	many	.	TGTGCCAGCAGCTTGAGGGCAGGCCATACGCAGTATTTT	CASSLRAGHTQYF
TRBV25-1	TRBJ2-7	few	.	TGTGCCAGCAGTGATATCTTCTTGCAGTACTTC	CASSDIFLQYF
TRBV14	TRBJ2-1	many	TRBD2	TGTGCCAGCAGCGCCGGGACTAGCGGGGCCTACAATGAGCAGTTCTTC	CASSAGTSGAYNEQFF
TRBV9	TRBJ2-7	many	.	TGTGCCAGCAGCGTAGATACCGGGAGAAACTACGAGCAGTACTTC	CASSVDTGRNYEQYF
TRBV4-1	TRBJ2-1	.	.	TGCGCCAGCAGACCGCAAGGAGGGCCCTCCAATGAGCAGTTCTTC	CASRPQGGPSNEQFF
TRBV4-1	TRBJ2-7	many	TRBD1	TGCGCCAGCAGCCAAGATCCCGGACAGGTGGACGAGCAGTACTTC	CASSQDPGQVDEQYF
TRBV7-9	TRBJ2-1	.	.	TGTGCCAGCAGCCCCCTACTAGGTTGGCCATACAATGAGCAGTTCTTC	CASSPLLGWPYNEQFF
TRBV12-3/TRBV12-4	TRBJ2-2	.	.	TGTGCCAGCAGTTTAAGGAGGGAGCTGTTTTTT	CASSLRRELFF
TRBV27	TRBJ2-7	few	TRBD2	TGTGCCAGCAGTTTATCGAGCGGGGATCTCACCTACGAGCAGTACTTC	CASSLSSGDLTYEQYF
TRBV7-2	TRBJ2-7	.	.	TGTGCCAGCAGCTTTGGACAGACCCTCTCCTACGAGCAGTACTTC	CASSFGQTLSYEQYF
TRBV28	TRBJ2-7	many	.	TGTGCCAGCAGTTTATGGGGGCCACCCTACGAGCAGTACTTC	CASSLWGPPYEQYF
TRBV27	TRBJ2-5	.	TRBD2	TGTGCCAGCAGTTTCCGAAGGGAGCGGGGAGAGACCCAGTACTTC	CASSFRRERGETQYF
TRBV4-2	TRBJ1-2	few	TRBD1	TGTGCCAGCAGCCAAGGACAGGGGACCTATGGCTACACCTTC	CASSQGQGTYGYTF
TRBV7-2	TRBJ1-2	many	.	TGTGCCAGCAGCTTAGTTCCGGGCCTGGGCTACACCTTC	CASSLVPGLGYTF
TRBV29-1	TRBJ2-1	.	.	TGCAGCGTTGTCCGGGACTTAGTCCCCAATGAGCAGTTCTTC	CSVVRDLVPNEQFF
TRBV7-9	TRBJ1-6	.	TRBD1	TGTGCCAGCAGCCGGACAGGGGTGGGTTCCTATAATTCACCCCTCCACTTT	CASSRTGVGSYNSPLHF
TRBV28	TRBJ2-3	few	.	TGTGCCAGCAGGCTTGGGACAGATACGCAGTATTTT	CASRLGTDTQYF
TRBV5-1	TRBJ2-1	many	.	TGCGCCAGCAGCGTGGGCAGCGGGCCGGGCCATGAGCAGTTCTTC	CASSVGSGPGHEQFF
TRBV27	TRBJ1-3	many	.	TGTGCCAGCTCCGATCTCAACACCATATATTTT	CASSDLNTIYF
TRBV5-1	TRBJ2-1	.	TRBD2	TGCGCCAGCAGCTCCGGGACTAGCGGGAGTTATGAGCAGTTCTTC	CASSSGTSGSYEQFF
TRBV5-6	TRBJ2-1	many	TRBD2	TGTGCCAGCAGCTTGGCAACTAGCGGGATATACAATGAGCAGTTCTTC	CASSLATSGIYNEQFF
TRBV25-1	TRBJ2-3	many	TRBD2	TGTGCCAGCAGTGAATTCCTAGCGGGCGGCACAGATACGCAGTATTTT	CASSEFLAGGTDTQYF
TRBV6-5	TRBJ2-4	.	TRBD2	TGTGCCAGCAGTTACTCGCCTAGCGGACCAAACATTCAGTACTTC	CASSYSPSGPNIQYF